This record concerns one T cell receptor beta chain sequence. It may be a read error: a sequence one base away is much more abundant. Distinct nucleotide sequences in the sample also encode this CDR3. Per the germline V gene, CDR1 is LGHNA and CDR2 is YNFKEQ. The CDR3 covers 15 residues. With 3 bases removed from V and 4 bases from J, the gap between germline ends came to 15 bases. The sample originates from a study of metastatic and nonmetastatic thyroid tumors. TCRdb reprocessed the PCR reads via MiXCR. The sample records roughly 83,000 clones, about 15% being singletons. Thyroid surgery was preceded by no treatment in any patient.

The chain combines TRBV4-2 with TRBJ2-5; a possible D gene is TRBD2 (6 bases). The origin of this receptor is a female donor with papillary thyroid cancer or a benign thyroid nodule (not recorded which). Some clones in this sample may be carry-over from other donors' samples. Sample: blood. CDR3 sequence (DNA): TGTGCCAGCAGCCAGGGCGGGGCCGAAGGAGAGACCCAGTACTTC. Translation gives CASSQGGAEGETQYF.